Listed below are T cell receptor beta chains from one sample, sequenced in a study of Ad26.COV2.S vaccination and SARS-CoV-2 variants. Sequenced by immunoSEQ multiplex PCR; TCRdb stores in-frame clones only, minus some. The repertoire holds 350,000 to 600,000 clones, with 80% to 90% as singletons. Material: peripheral blood, obtained in a trial of Ad26.COV2.S vaccine versus placebo. These receptors originate from a person between 18 and 65 years old who received the Ad26.COV2.S COVID-19 vaccine or a placebo. Both conserved end residues are part of each CDR3. The D gene is left open where the match is weak. A clone size is listed for some rows: how often the clone was seen (once, few, many), or a class if it is expanded.

TRBJ1-2 | . | TRBV12-5 | . | TGTGCTAGTGGTTTGGTAGGCTCGGGTCTACTTGGCTACACCTTC | CASGLVGSGLLGYTF
TRBJ1-2 | . | TRBV7-2 | . | TGTGCCAGCAGCTTAGCGGCAGCTTTCAATTATGGCTACACCTTC | CASSLAAAFNYGYTF
TRBJ1-4 | . | TRBV4-1 | . | TGCGCCAGCAGCCAACGTGCCCAGGCGGGTGAAAAACTGTTTTTT | CASSQRAQAGEKLFF
TRBJ1-1 | . | TRBV28 | . | TGTGCCATCTCGGGAAAGGGCACTGAAGCTTTCTTT | CAISGKGTEAFF
TRBJ1-2 | . | TRBV4-2 | . | TGTGCCAGCAGCCAAGAACTCTCAGGCGAGTGGGGCTACACCTTC | CASSQELSGEWGYTF
TRBJ2-1 | TRBD1 | TRBV5-1 | . | TGCGCCAGCAGTTCGCCGCAAACACGGGACAGCTCCTACAATGAGCAGTTCTTC | CASSSPQTRDSSYNEQFF
TRBJ1-2 | . | TRBV2 | once | TGTGCCAGCAGTCCTGTCCTTTATGGCTACACCTTC | CASSPVLYGYTF
TRBJ2-2 | . | TRBV7-2 | . | TGTGCCAGCAGCTTAGCGGTCGCTACTAACACCGGGGAGCTGTTTTTT | CASSLAVATNTGELFF
TRBJ1-3 | . | TRBV7-2 | . | TGTGCCAGCAGCCCTCCTTCACGCTCTGGAAACACCATATATTTT | CASSPPSRSGNTIYF
TRBJ1-2 | TRBD1 | TRBV6-5 | . | TGTGCCAGCAGTCGGACGTTAACAGGGGCTGGCTACACCTTC | CASSRTLTGAGYTF
TRBJ2-7 | . | TRBV28 | . | TGTGCCAGCAGTCGGAGGAAAGGAAGCTACGAGCAGTACTTC | CASSRRKGSYEQYF
TRBJ2-1 | . | TRBV13 | . | TGTGCCAGCAGCGGGGGACGAGAGTACAATGAGCAGTTCTTC | CASSGGREYNEQFF
TRBJ2-1 | . | TRBV6-5 | . | TGTGCCAGCAGATGGGACCACTACAATGAGCAGTTCTTC | CASRWDHYNEQFF
TRBJ2-1 | TRBD2 | TRBV27 | . | TGTGCCAGCAGTTTATACAGCGGGAGGGAAGACAATGAGCAGTTCTTC | CASSLYSGREDNEQFF
TRBJ2-1 | . | TRBV11-2 | . | TGTGCCAGCAGCACAGGACAGTTCTCCTACAATGAGCAGTTCTTC | CASSTGQFSYNEQFF
TRBJ2-1 | TRBD2 | TRBV9 | . | TGTGCCAGCAGCGTAGCGGGGGGAGTGTACAATGAGCAGTTCTTC | CASSVAGGVYNEQFF
TRBJ1-4 | . | TRBV6-1 | . | TGTGCCAGCAGTGACCCCGGCCGGGGTGGGGCTAATGAAAAACTGTTTTTT | CASSDPGRGGANEKLFF
TRBJ2-7 | . | TRBV5-8 | once | TGTGCCAGCAGCTTGGGGGCTGGGACAAGCGCCTACGAGCAGTACTTC | CASSLGAGTSAYEQYF
TRBJ1-4 | . | TRBV21-1 | . | TGTGCCAGCAGCAAAGCGCTGGCAGCCAATGAAAAACTGTTTTTT | CASSKALAANEKLFF
TRBJ1-5 | . | TRBV28 | . | TGTGCCAGCAGTTTGAATCGCTCGACAGAACCCAATCAGCCCCAGCATTTT | CASSLNRSTEPNQPQHF
TRBJ1-3 | . | TRBV6-4 | . | TGTGCCAGCAGTGTCCCCGGCGGGCACTCTGGAAACACCATATATTTT | CASSVPGGHSGNTIYF
TRBJ1-2 | . | TRBV9 | . | TGTGCCAGCAGCTCCCGGAACCCCCTCTACGGCTACACCTTC | CASSSRNPLYGYTF
TRBJ1-3 | TRBD1 | TRBV11-2 | few | TGTGCCAGCAGTTGGACAGGGGCTGGAAACACCATATATTTT | CASSWTGAGNTIYF
TRBJ1-5 | . | TRBV30 | . | TGTGCCTGGAGTCACAGACAGAGTAATCAGCCCCAGCATTTT | CAWSHRQSNQPQHF
TRBJ2-7 | . | TRBV11-1 | few | TGTGCCAGCAGCTACAGCTCCTACGAGCAGTACTTC | CASSYSSYEQYF
TRBJ2-6 | . | TRBV2 | . | TGTGCCAGCAGTGAAGCGGGGGCAGGTGTGGCTGGGGCCAACGTCCTGACTTTC | CASSEAGAGVAGANVLTF
TRBJ2-7 | TRBD1 | TRBV10-3 | . | TGTGCCATCAGTGTCCAGGGGGCTTACGAGCAGTACTTC | CAISVQGAYEQYF
TRBJ2-7 | . | TRBV3-1/TRBV3-2 | . | TGTGCCAGCAGCCAAGCTCCCGGGCCAACCTACGAGCAGTACTTC | CASSQAPGPTYEQYF
TRBJ1-2 | . | TRBV5-1 | . | TGCGCCAGCAGCTTAGGGACGGACTATGGCTACACCTTC | CASSLGTDYGYTF
TRBJ2-1 | . | TRBV6-6 | . | TGTGCCAGCAACATCCGTAGGGGCGCATCGGCCAATGAGCAGTTCTTC | CASNIRRGASANEQFF
TRBJ1-3 | . | TRBV25-1 | . | TGTGCCAGCAGTGAATACGCCCAGGGGTTGGCTGGAAACACCATATATTTT | CASSEYAQGLAGNTIYF
TRBJ2-1 | . | TRBV19 | once | TGTGCCAGTAGTGCGGATTTGTCCTACAATGAGCAGTTCTTC | CASSADLSYNEQFF
TRBJ1-1 | . | TRBV20-1 | . | TGCAGTGCTAGTAAGCTCATATCGCCGTGGAACACTGAAGCTTTCTTT | CSASKLISPWNTEAFF
TRBJ1-2 | TRBD1 | TRBV7-2 | once | TGTGCCAGCAGCCCACCCGGAGGGACAGGGGACTATGGCTACACCTTC | CASSPPGGTGDYGYTF
TRBJ1-2 | . | TRBV15 | . | TGTGCCACCAGCAGAACACCCGGGTCCCACTGGGGCTACACCTTC | CATSRTPGSHWGYTF
TRBJ1-2 | TRBD1 | TRBV7-9 | . | TGTGCCAGCAGCCGGGGGACAGAGAATAACTATGGCTACACCTTC | CASSRGTENNYGYTF
TRBJ1-1 | . | TRBV5-1 | once | TGCGCCAGTAAGCTAGGAAACTCGAACACTGAAGCTTTCTTT | CASKLGNSNTEAFF
TRBJ2-1 | . | TRBV11-1 | . | TGTGCCAGCAGCCTGGGGGGCGGCAGCTCCTACAATGAGCAGTTCTTC | CASSLGGGSSYNEQFF
TRBJ2-7 | TRBD2 | TRBV7-2 | . | TGTGCCAGCAGCGGATGGGAGGGCCTCTACGAGCAGTACTTC | CASSGWEGLYEQYF
TRBJ2-3 | . | TRBV5-5 | . | TGTGCCAGCAGCTTACGGCTCCTCACAGATACGCAGTATTTT | CASSLRLLTDTQYF
TRBJ1-5 | . | TRBV2 | . | TGTGCCAGCAGTGACGGCCAAAAGTATCAGCCCCAGCATTTT | CASSDGQKYQPQHF
TRBJ1-5 | . | TRBV7-9 | . | TGTGCCAGCAGCTTAGGCGAAGACGGCAATCAGCCCCAGCATTTT | CASSLGEDGNQPQHF
TRBJ2-3 | . | TRBV6-5 | . | TGTGCCAGCGGCCGAGGTTCCAACACAGATACGCAGTATTTT | CASGRGSNTDTQYF
TRBJ1-2 | TRBD1 | TRBV10-1 | . | TGCGCCAGCAGTGAGTCGGAGGACAGGGAGGACTATGGCTACACCTTC | CASSESEDREDYGYTF
TRBJ1-2 | . | TRBV9 | . | TGTGCCAGCGACAGGCGGCGAGGATTGTCCCACTATGGCTACACCTTC | CASDRRRGLSHYGYTF
TRBJ1-5 | . | TRBV28 | . | TGTGCCAGCAGTTTGATCGCCCCCGTTGGACCCCAGCATTTT | CASSLIAPVGPQHF
TRBJ2-1 | TRBD2 | TRBV9 | . | TGTGCCAGCAGCCGGGGGGTCGGGCAGTACAATGAGCAGTTCTTC | CASSRGVGQYNEQFF
TRBJ1-3 | . | TRBV7-2 | . | TGTGCCAGCAGCTTAATGGCAGCTGGAAACACCATATATTTT | CASSLMAAGNTIYF
TRBJ2-5 | . | TRBV18 | . | TGTGCCAGCTCACCGGACTTACAAGAGACCCAGTACTTC | CASSPDLQETQYF
TRBJ1-3 | TRBD1 | TRBV25-1 | . | TGTGCCAGCAGTGGACAGGGGAGAACCATATATTTT | CASSGQGRTIYF
TRBJ2-4 | . | TRBV4-1 | . | TGCGCCAGCAGCCAAGAGATGGGCCCATTAGCCAAAAACATTCAGTACTTC | CASSQEMGPLAKNIQYF
TRBJ1-1 | TRBD1 | TRBV18 | . | TGTGCCAGCTCACCCGGGACAGGTACCATGAACACTGAAGCTTTCTTT | CASSPGTGTMNTEAFF
TRBJ2-3 | . | TRBV3-1/TRBV3-2 | . | TGTGCCAGCAGCCATAGTTTCCGGCGCCTGATAAAGACAGATACGCAGTATTTT | CASSHSFRRLIKTDTQYF
TRBJ2-7 | . | TRBV3-1/TRBV3-2 | . | TGTGCCAGCAGCCAGGACTATACCAACTCCTACGAGCAGTACTTC | CASSQDYTNSYEQYF
TRBJ1-1 | TRBD1 | TRBV19 | . | TGTGCCAGTACGGACAGGGGAAGGAACACTGAAGCTTTCTTT | CASTDRGRNTEAFF
TRBJ1-3 | . | TRBV3-1/TRBV3-2 | . | TGTGCCAGCAGCCAAGGAGGAAACACCATATATTTT | CASSQGGNTIYF
TRBJ1-1 | . | TRBV6-5 | once | TGTGCCAGCAGGAGGGGGTACACTGAAGCTTTCTTT | CASRRGYTEAFF
TRBJ2-1 | TRBD2 | TRBV13 | . | TGTGCCAGCAGCTTAGGAGCTAGCGGGAGGGCCCTAGTAGGTATGCAGTTCTTC | CASSLGASGRALVGMQFF
TRBJ1-1 | . | TRBV5-5 | . | TGTGCCAGCAGCTTGGAGGGGACCGAACATAGTGAAGCTTTCTTT | CASSLEGTEHSEAFF
TRBJ1-6 | . | TRBV2 | . | TGTGCCAGCAGGAGGACCTACTTTAATTCACCCCTCCACTTT | CASRRTYFNSPLHF